This TCR beta chain stems from a study of response to subunit inactivated influenza vaccine. MiXCR was run by TCRdb on the RT-PCR reads, yielding one entry per CDR3 protein. This table has approximately 160,000 distinct CDR3 sequences, about 10% appearing once. Sequenced here: CD8+ T cells sorted from PBMCs, sampled about 24 months after vaccination. The source of this sequence is a man in his fifties or sixties who received an inactivated influenza vaccine.

The CDR3 loop is CSVEDLTSGRNNEQFF. CDR3 bases: TGCAGCGTTGAAGATTTGACTAGCGGGAGGAACAATGAGCAGTTCTTC. The chain uses TRBV29-1 and TRBJ2-1; 13 bases agree with TRBD2. Germline assignment: CDR1 SQVTM and CDR2 ANQGSEA. The V segment lost 0 bases and the J segment 5 bases; nucleotides outside the gene matches: 4. The CDR3 runs to 16 residues.